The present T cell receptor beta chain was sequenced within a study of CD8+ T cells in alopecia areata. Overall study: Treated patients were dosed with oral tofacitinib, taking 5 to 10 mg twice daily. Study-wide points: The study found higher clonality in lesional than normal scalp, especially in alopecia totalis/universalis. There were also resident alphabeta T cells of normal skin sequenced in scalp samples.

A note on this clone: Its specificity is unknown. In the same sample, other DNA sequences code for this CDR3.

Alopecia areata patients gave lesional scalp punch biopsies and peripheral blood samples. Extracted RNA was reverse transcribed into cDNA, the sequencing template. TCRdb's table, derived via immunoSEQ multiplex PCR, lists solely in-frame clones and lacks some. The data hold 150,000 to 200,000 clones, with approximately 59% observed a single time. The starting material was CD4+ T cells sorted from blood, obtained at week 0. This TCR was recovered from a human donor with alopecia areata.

The DNA for the CDR3 is TGCAGTGCTAGCCGGGACACTGAAGCTTTCTTT. Translated, it gives CSASRDTEAFF. The rearrangement links TRBV20-1 to TRBJ1-1; no clear D gene. Trimming left V 3 bases short and J 3 bases short, with 5 bases between. CDR1 and CDR2 from the germline V gene are DFQATT and SNEGSKA (reference sequence). CDR3 length equals 11 residues.